This passage covers 20 T cell receptor beta chains from one sample sequenced in a study of molecular identifiers for immune sequencing clone quantification. TCRdb reanalysed the PCR reads using MiXCR and keeps one entry per CDR3 protein. Here the sample spans roughly 320,000 distinct CDR3 sequences, around 21% being singletons. Sequencing used naive CD8+ T cells from blood, with Jurkat cell RNA spiked in. Documented subset: FACS-sorted CD8+CD4-CCR7+CD45RA+ naive T cells. The receptor source for this set is a human donor in good health. Some libraries in this study had Jurkat cell RNA spiked in.

As concerns this clonotype: A much larger clone differs from this one at a single base, so this may be a read error. This CDR3 fails to terminate in the conserved phenylalanine or tryptophan, so it likely reflects a read error. This rearrangement joins TRBV19 to TRBJ2-7; 7 bases are shared with TRBD1. CDR1 LNHDA and CDR2 SQIVND come from the germline V gene (reference sequence). CDR3 length equals 16 residues. J gave up 3 bases and V 6 bases, and 14 bases lay outside the gene matches. The DNA for the CDR3 is TGTGCCAGTAGCCACAGGGGCGCCGACGCCAACTACGAGCAGTACCTC. Its translation: CASSHRGADANYEQYL.

A remark on this clonotype: This may stem from a read error, because a much larger clone lies one nucleotide away. The rearrangement uses TRBV5-8 and TRBJ1-1, with D perhaps matching TRBD1 (6 bases). The CDR3 extends over 15 amino acids. CDR1 and CDR2 from the germline V gene are SGHTS and YDEGEE. V dropped 3 bases and J dropped 11 bases, with 23 bases sitting between them. The CDR3 bases are TGTGCCAGCAGCTCGGAAGGCGGGACAAGGTCTGGGGCTTTCTTT. This codes for CASSSEGGTRSGAFF.

This clonotype has a count of ten or more. V gene TRBV25-1 combines with J gene TRBJ2-5; 8 positions agree with TRBD2. Germline V gene sequence: CDR1 MGHDK, CDR2 SYGVNS. Trimming cost V 5 bases and J 5 bases; bases outside gene matches: 10. CDR3 size: 15 residues. DNA of the CDR3: TGTGCCAGCAGTAGGAGCGGGAGCAGCGGTGAGACCCAGTACTTC. It yields the protein CASSRSGSSGETQYF.

This clonotype was counted at least ten times. This rearrangement joins TRBV13 to TRBJ1-1; 8 bases align to TRBD1. The CDR3 consists of 14 residues. Trimming at V came to 0 bases and at J to 6 bases, leaving 3 bases not matched to a gene. Germline lookup yields CDR1 PRHDT and CDR2 FYEKMQ (reference sequence). Here the CDR3 reads CASSLGTGASEAFF. The CDR3 coding sequence is TGTGCCAGCAGCTTAGGGACAGGGGCGTCTGAAGCTTTCTTT.

This clonotype was seen repeatedly, ten times or more. The rearrangement links TRBV6-6 to TRBJ2-7, with 10 bases matching TRBD2. Germline trimming cut 6 bases from V and 0 bases from J; bases unmatched to any gene: 8. Germline V lookup: CDR1 MNHNY, CDR2 SVGAGI (reference sequence). This CDR3 has 16 residues. CDR3 in amino acids: CASSSTSGLSSYEQYF. For the CDR3, the DNA is TGTGCCAGCAGCTCGACTAGCGGGTTGAGCTCCTACGAGCAGTACTTC.

In this sample, this clonotype turned up many times. The rearrangement links TRBV7-2 to TRBJ2-3, with unresolved D. The CDR3 contains 15 residues. V gave up 5 bases and J gave up 1 base, with 13 bases separating them. Germline V gives CDR1 SGHTA, CDR2 FQGNSA. The DNA for the CDR3 is TGTGCCAGCAGCCCGTACGCCTTTGGCACAGATACGCAGTATTTT. Translation: CASSPYAFGTDTQYF.

This clonotype occurred a few times. J is TRBJ2-1 and V is TRBV25-1; no clear D gene. V was shortened by 3 bases and J by 6 bases, with 9 bases between the two germline ends. The germline CDR1 and CDR2 sequences are MGHDK and SYGVNS. This CDR3 spans 13 amino acids. As DNA, the CDR3 is TGTGCCAGCAGTGAGGGCATCGGCAATGAGCAGTTCTTC. It codes for CASSEGIGNEQFF.

The table lists this clonotype with a few counts. The CDR3 region has the DNA TGCAGTGCTAGAGATCGCGGGAGGTCCCAAGAGACCCAGTACTTC. Its translation is CSARDRGRSQETQYF. V gene TRBV20-1 combines with J gene TRBJ2-5; the match to TRBD2 covers 8 bases. V lost 0 bases, J lost 1 base, and 4 bases stayed unmatched. Germline lookup yields CDR1 DFQATT and CDR2 SNEGSKA (reference sequence). The CDR3 is 15 amino acids.

This clonotype showed up many times. The rearrangement links TRBV7-2 to TRBJ2-5, with D perhaps being TRBD1 or TRBD2 (6 bases each). V lost 5 bases to trimming and J lost 1 base, with 14 bases between them. There are 15 residues in the CDR3. CDR1 is SGHTA, CDR2 FQGNSA, per germline. In nucleotides, the CDR3 is TGTGCCAGCAGCCCGCGGGACAAGATCCAAGAGACCCAGTACTTC. The encoded protein is CASSPRDKIQETQYF.

This clonotype was found many times. This rearrangement joins TRBV25-1 to TRBJ1-4; D might be TRBD1 (5 bases). Trimming left V 3 bases short and J 5 bases short, with 16 bases between. Germline loops: CDR1 MGHDK, CDR2 SYGVNS. The CDR3 is 16 residues long. CDR3 loop: CASSEGYAWGNEKLFF. DNA for the CDR3: TGTGCCAGCAGTGAGGGCTATGCTTGGGGGAATGAAAAACTGTTTTTT.

This clonotype has ten or more counts. The V gene is TRBV28, the J gene TRBJ2-7; D perhaps matches TRBD2 (6 bases). The V gene lost 7 bases and the J gene lost 6 bases, with 13 bases spanning the gap. Germline CDR1 and CDR2: MDHEN and SYDVKM. The CDR3 contains 12 residues. The DNA for the CDR3 is TGTGCCAGCAACTCAGGGACTCTCGAGCAGTACTTC. It specifies CASNSGTLEQYF.

In this sample, this clonotype turned up many times. This chain uses TRBV6-6 with TRBJ1-4; 9 nucleotides agree with TRBD1. The length of the CDR3 is 14 residues. The germline V gene has CDR1 MNHNY and CDR2 SVGAGI (reference sequence). With V trimmed by 7 bases and J by 5 bases, 5 bases remained unmatched. The CDR3 DNA is TGTGCCAGCAATGACAGGGGGTGGAATGAAAAACTGTTTTTT. Translation gives CASNDRGWNEKLFF.

The sample holds many counts of this clonotype. The chain has TRBV28 and TRBJ2-5, with 15 positions matching TRBD2. This CDR3 comprises 17 residues. In germline, CDR1 is MDHEN, CDR2 SYDVKM. Unmatched junction bases numbered 5, after V lost 4 bases and J lost 2 bases. The CDR3, as DNA: TGTGCCAGCAGTTACAGCGGGACTAGCGGGAGGCAAGAGACCCAGTACTTC. Amino acids: CASSYSGTSGRQETQYF.

The chain uses TRBV24-1 and TRBJ2-1; 7 nucleotides agree with TRBD1. Losses at the gene ends were 7 bases for V and 9 bases for J; bases not matched to a gene: 8. The CDR3 sequence is 13 residues long. Looked up from germline, CDR1 is KGHDR and CDR2 is SFDVKD. The CDR3 sequence: CATSIRQGTEQFF. The CDR3 DNA follows: TGTGCCACCAGCATAAGACAGGGCACTGAGCAGTTCTTC.

A remark on this clonotype: A much more abundant neighbour one base away suggests this may be a read error. This rearrangement joins TRBV27 to TRBJ1-5, with no clear D. CDR1 is MNHEY, CDR2 SMNVEV, per germline (reference sequence). This CDR3 region has 14 residues. The CDR3 spells CASSLKGSNRPQHF. The CDR3 DNA reads as TGTGCCAGCAGTTTAAAGGGAAGCAATCGGCCCCAGCATTTT.

This clonotype was found once. The chain combines TRBV9 with TRBJ2-1, with D possibly matching TRBD2 (7 bases). This CDR3 spans 14 amino acids. With 6 bases removed from V and 9 bases from J, the gap between germline ends came to 19 bases. Germline CDR1 SGDLS, CDR2 YYNGEE. The CDR3 sequence is CASTLGGGGPEQFF. The CDR3 nucleotides read TGTGCCAGCACCCTAGGTGGGGGGGGGCCTGAGCAGTTCTTC.

This clonotype was seen ten or more times. The gene calls are TRBV14 and TRBJ2-5; TRBD2 aligns across 9 bases. This CDR3 spans 20 amino acids. V trimming: 0 bases; J trimming: 3 bases; junction bases outside the gene matches: 17. CDR1 is SGHDN and CDR2 is FVKESK in the germline V gene. The CDR3 bases are TGTGCCAGCAGCCAAGAACCGAAAACCCTCATGACTAGCGGCGAAGAGACCCAGTACTTC. Amino acid sequence: CASSQEPKTLMTSGEETQYF.

Comments on this clonotype: This could be a read error, since a much larger clone is one nucleotide away. This chain connects TRBV6-2 or TRBV6-3 to TRBJ2-7; D gene uncertain. CDR1 MNHEY and CDR2 SVGEGT come from the germline V gene. The CDR3 consists of 14 residues. V lost 2 bases and J 4 bases, leaving 12 bases between the germline ends. CDR3 nucleotide sequence: TGTGCCAGCAGTTACCGGCACTCCGTTTACGAGCAGTACTTC. Encoded protein: CASSYRHSVYEQYF.

This chain connects TRBV19 to TRBJ1-5; 7 bases fit TRBD1. Germline V lookup: CDR1 LNHDA, CDR2 SQIVND (reference sequence). Trimming took 2 bases from V and 5 from J; bases not matched to a gene: 3. This CDR3 spans 14 amino acids. CDR3 coding DNA: TGTGCCAGTAGTATAAGAGGGGGCGATCAGCCCCAGCATTTT. Its protein is CASSIRGGDQPQHF.

About this clonotype itself: Because the CDR3 is missing its conserved closing phenylalanine or tryptophan, this is likely a read error. This sequence joins TRBV4-1 and TRBJ2-5; D is ambiguous. Germline CDR1 reads MGHRA; CDR2 reads YSYEKL. Trimming left V 0 bases short and J 3 bases short, with 11 bases between. CDR3 length: 15 amino acids. CDR3 protein: CASSQDLTPKETQYL. DNA of the CDR3: TGCGCCAGCAGCCAAGACCTGACTCCTAAAGAGACCCAGTACCTC.